This entry concerns a single T cell receptor beta chain. Antigen: not known. PCR used 60 Vbeta primers and 13 Jbeta primers. Generated by immunoSEQ multiplex PCR, the TCRdb table keeps only in-frame clones and is missing some. This sample carries more than 150,000 clones, over 70% of them seen once, and the ten largest clones take approximately 3.4%. These data belong to a study of cytomegalovirus exposure and HLA in healthy donors. Study conclusions and caveats: An apparent linkage of common viral pathogens to several of the most significant clusters emerged in a later analysis.

From germline, CDR1 is SGDLS and CDR2 YYNGEE. J gave up 4 bases and V 3 bases, and 12 bases lay outside the gene matches. The CDR3 extends over 19 amino acids. Sequenced input: PBMCs. This TCR was recovered from a woman aged 45-59 years in good health and CMV-seropositive. V and J are TRBV9 and TRBJ2-1, with TRBD2 identical over 14 bases. For the CDR3, the DNA is TGTGCCAGCAGCGAGGGGGGACTAGCGGGGGAGGGAAGGTACAATGAGCAGTTCTTC. Its protein is CASSEGGLAGEGRYNEQFF.